A single sample gave rise to the 16 T cell receptor beta chains below, sequenced in a study of shared clonotypes between healthy human individuals. Sequencing used immunoSEQ multiplex PCR; TCRdb keeps in-frame clones, though not all of them. The sample holds 850,000 to 1,200,000 clones, about 80% seen once. The sample consisted of memory CD4+ T cells sorted from blood. Regarding subset: CD45RA-negative fraction. These receptors were taken from a man aged 18 to 35 in good health.

J is TRBJ2-2 and V is TRBV11-2, with a tentative D call TRBD1 (6 bases). The germline CDR1 and CDR2 sequences are SGHAT and FQNNGV. V lost 6 bases and J lost 1, with 9 bases in between. The CDR3 sequence is 14 residues long. The CDR3 protein is CASRIGGNTGELFF. CDR3 DNA sequence: TGTGCCAGCAGGATAGGGGGGAACACCGGGGAGCTGTTTTTT.

The chain joins TRBV6-1 to TRBJ1-2; 7 bases agree with TRBD1. Germline values: CDR1 MNHNS, CDR2 SASEGT. V was clipped by 3 bases and J by 2 bases; unmatched bases: 6. CDR3 length: 15 amino acids. For the CDR3, the DNA is TGTGCCAGCAGTGACAGGGACAGAATAAACTATGGCTACACCTTC. Translation: CASSDRDRINYGYTF.

This chain connects TRBV28 to TRBJ1-1; no reliable D call. This CDR3 contains 14 residues. Germline loops: CDR1 MDHEN, CDR2 SYDVKM. V dropped 6 bases and J dropped 0 bases, with 11 bases sitting between them. The CDR3, as DNA: TGTGCCAGCAGCTTTTCCGGGCTGAACACTGAAGCTTTCTTT. It encodes CASSFSGLNTEAFF.

The chain has TRBV28 and TRBJ1-2; no firm D call. Germline V lookup: CDR1 MDHEN, CDR2 SYDVKM. The CDR3 is 13 amino acids. V was clipped by 2 bases and J by 3 bases, with 7 bases between them. The CDR3 region has the DNA TGTGCCAGCAGTTTAGGTTCCGACTATGGCTACACCTTC. Translating it yields CASSLGSDYGYTF.

Comments on this clone: Other nucleotide sequences from this sample produce the same CDR3. The chain carries TRBV15 and TRBJ1-5; D not resolved. The V gene lost 0 bases and the J gene lost 7 bases, with 4 bases spanning the gap. The germline V gene encodes CDR1 LNHNV and CDR2 YYDKDF (reference sequence). The CDR3 spans 12 residues. In nucleotides, the CDR3 is TGTGCCACCAGCAGAGATCGGCAGCCCCAGCATTTT. Its translation is CATSRDRQPQHF.

In this sample, this clone turned up a few times. The chain employs TRBV9 and TRBJ1-4; D is ambiguous. Germline V CDR1 and CDR2: SGDLS, YYNGEE. With 0 bases removed from V and 8 bases from J, the gap between germline ends came to 11 bases. The CDR3 length is 14 residues. CDR3 in amino acids: CASSVDASKEKLFF. The DNA of the CDR3 is TGTGCCAGCAGCGTAGACGCGAGCAAGGAAAAACTGTTTTTT.

J is TRBJ1-2 and V is TRBV4-1; D not resolved. Germline CDR1 is MGHRA and CDR2 is YSYEKL. There are 14 residues in the CDR3. The V end lost 0 bases, the J end lost 2 bases, and 7 bases lay between the germline ends. DNA for the CDR3: TGCGCCAGCAGCCAAGATGGAGTAAACTATGGCTACACCTTC. It is translated as CASSQDGVNYGYTF.

The rearrangement uses TRBV5-4 and TRBJ1-6; TRBD1 might be the D (5 bases). Trimming shortened V by 0 bases and J by 9 bases, and 19 bases separated the two germline ends. Germline CDR1 SGHNT, CDR2 YYREEE (reference sequence). The CDR3 has 17 residues. CDR3 region: CASSLGPGEQGSSPLHF. The CDR3 nucleotides are TGTGCCAGCAGCTTGGGCCCGGGGGAGCAAGGAAGTTCACCCCTCCACTTT.

The chain carries TRBV10-1 and TRBJ2-2; 12 bases agree with TRBD2. CDR1 WNHNN and CDR2 SYGVQD come from the germline V gene (reference sequence). J lost 5 bases, V lost 2 bases, and 9 bases had no gene match. The CDR3 has 18 amino acids. CDR3 sequence (DNA): TGCGCCAGCAGTGAGACCCCGACTAGCGGGAGTAAAACCGGGGAGCTGTTTTTT. It specifies CASSETPTSGSKTGELFF.

V usage is TRBV6-6 and J usage is TRBJ1-3, with D possibly matching TRBD1 (6 bases). The CDR3 sequence is 16 residues long. Per the germline V gene, CDR1 is MNHNY and CDR2 is SVGAGI (reference sequence). The V and J ends lost 4 bases and 5 bases respectively, with 18 bases between them. The CDR3: CASSSSSGTKRNTIYF. CDR3 bases: TGTGCCAGCAGTTCCAGCTCCGGGACAAAAAGAAACACCATATATTTT.

This chain uses TRBV7-8 with TRBJ1-3; tentative D call: TRBD1 (6 bases). Germline V gives CDR1 SGHVS, CDR2 FQNEAQ. V was clipped by 5 bases and J by 4 bases, with 21 bases between them. This CDR3 spans 17 amino acids. CDR3 sequence: CASSPRGVRGQGNTIYF. The CDR3 DNA reads TGTGCCAGCAGCCCCCGAGGCGTTCGGGGGCAGGGAAACACCATATATTTT.

Regarding this clone: This likely came from a read error, as a far larger clone is one base away. The chain uses TRBV7-3 and TRBJ2-7, with D perhaps TRBD2 (5 bases). Per germline, CDR1 SGHTA and CDR2 FQGTGA. The CDR3 is made up of 13 amino acids. The V end lost 5 bases, the J end lost 0 bases, and 8 bases lay between the germline ends. The CDR3 loop is CASSRGSSYEQYF. For the CDR3, the DNA is TGTGCCAGCAGCCGAGGGAGCTCCTACGAGCAGTACTTC.

J is TRBJ1-4 and V is TRBV28, with D perhaps matching TRBD1 (6 bases). The CDR3 runs 15 residues. V lost 2 bases, J lost 5 bases, and 12 bases lay in between. CDR1 is MDHEN, CDR2 SYDVKM, per germline. The CDR3 DNA sequence: TGTGCCAGCAGTTTAGTCAGGGGTACAAATGAAAAACTGTTTTTT. The encoded protein is CASSLVRGTNEKLFF.

The chain employs TRBV11-2 and TRBJ2-1; weak D call: TRBD1 (6 bases). Between the trimmed V and J ends, which lost 5 bases and 5 bases, there was a span of 13 bases. The CDR3 extends over 14 amino acids. Germline V gives CDR1 SGHAT, CDR2 FQNNGV. CDR3 sequence reads: CASSVGGSHNEQFF. In nucleotides, the CDR3 is TGTGCCAGCAGCGTAGGGGGTTCTCACAATGAGCAGTTCTTC.

This rearrangement joins TRBV18 to TRBJ2-7; 11 nucleotides line up with TRBD2. J was trimmed by 2 bases and V by 0 bases; bases with no gene match: 3. The CDR3 is 16 amino acids. The germline V gene encodes CDR1 KGHSH and CDR2 LQKENI. The CDR3 DNA is TGTGCCAGCTCACCACCGTCACTAGCGGGAGCCTACGAGCAGTACTTC. It codes for CASSPPSLAGAYEQYF.

This rearrangement joins TRBV7-6 to TRBJ2-6; no clear D gene. Germline CDR1 and CDR2: SGHVS and FNYEAQ. The V and J ends lost 5 bases and 2 bases respectively, with 10 bases between them. This CDR3 contains 15 residues. CDR3 amino acids: CASSSLSPGANVLTF. The CDR3 DNA reads TGTGCCAGCAGCAGCTTAAGTCCTGGGGCCAACGTCCTGACTTTC.